Shown below are 25 T cell receptor beta chains from a single sample sequenced in a study of spatial heterogeneity in lung cancer. Study-level points and caveats: Tumors with more nonsynonymous mutations had more expanded intratumoral alpha and beta TCRs.

TCRdb itself ran the 5' RACE reads through MiXCR, one entry per CDR3 protein. The data show 6,500 to 9,500 distinct CDR3 sequences, around 13% seen once. Regarding time point: sample taken at primary tumor resection. No cognate antigen is known for these TCRs. The source material was lung tumor tissue, sampled at surgery. These receptors were obtained from a male donor with early-stage non-small cell lung cancer.

This clonotype was detected many times. The library was designed around alpha chains, so this beta chain is a stray read whose abundance carries little weight. In nucleotides, the CDR3 is TGTGCCAGCAGTTTAACCTATAGGGGCAATCAGCCCCAGCATTTT. Protein sequence: CASSLTYRGNQPQHF. The chain uses TRBV12-3 or TRBV12-4 and TRBJ1-5; D is unresolved. V shed 2 bases and J shed 2 bases, with 10 bases lying between them. The CDR3 covers 15 residues.

This clonotype showed up many times. This beta chain is an unintended read in a library built for alpha chains; its size means little. The V and J genes are TRBV5-1 and TRBJ2-2, with D maybe TRBD1 (6 bases). The CDR3 extends over 14 amino acids. Germline CDR1 and CDR2: SGHRS and YFSETQ. Trimming cost V 2 bases and J 5 bases, with 10 bases left between them. This CDR3 reads CASSFGQGTGELFF. CDR3 nucleotides: TGCGCCAGCAGCTTCGGCCAGGGGACCGGGGAGCTGTTTTTT.

This clonotype ranks as medium-sized. The library was prepared for alpha chains; this beta chain is a stray read, so its frequency means little. The genes are TRBV7-6 and TRBJ2-5; a weak D match, TRBD2 (5 bases). The germline V gene encodes CDR1 SGHVS and CDR2 FNYEAQ. V lost 3 bases and J 5 bases, leaving 10 bases between the germline ends. This CDR3 comprises 13 residues. In DNA form, the CDR3 reads TGTGCCAGCAGCTTCGGGATCCGCGAGACCCAGTACTTC. Its protein product is CASSFGIRETQYF.

In this sample, this clonotype turned up many times. This beta chain slipped into a library made for alpha chains as a stray read, so its size is not meaningful. The CDR3 sequence: CSAPLRAWETQYF. The CDR3 DNA is TGCAGTGCTCCCCTCAGAGCATGGGAGACCCAGTACTTC. V usage is TRBV20-1 and J usage is TRBJ2-5; unclear D gene. From germline, CDR1 is DFQATT and CDR2 SNEGSKA (reference sequence). CDR3 length equals 13 residues. V was trimmed by 5 bases and J by 5 bases, leaving 15 bases between them.

Comments on this clonotype: This beta chain appears as a stray read in a library generated for alpha chains; its size is not informative. The J gene is TRBJ1-1, the V gene TRBV6-6; D remains unclear. This CDR3 is 11 amino acids long. V was trimmed by 8 bases and J by 6 bases, leaving 10 bases between them. The germline V gene has CDR1 MNHNY and CDR2 SVGAGI (reference sequence). The CDR3 protein is CASYRKSEAFF. DNA of the CDR3: TGTGCCAGCTATCGCAAGTCTGAAGCTTTCTTT.

This clonotype was observed at least ten times. This beta chain is a stray read from a library made for alpha chains; its abundance is not meaningful. This chain joins TRBV28 and TRBJ1-5; TRBD1 aligns across 9 bases. With 4 bases clipped from V and 5 bases from J, the junction kept 6 bases outside the gene matches. This CDR3 has 15 residues. The V gene's germline CDR1 is MDHEN and CDR2 SYDVKM. This CDR3 is CASSSTGTGYQPQHF. The CDR3, as DNA: TGTGCCAGCAGTTCCACCGGGACAGGGTATCAGCCCCAGCATTTT.

As to this clonotype: Being off target in a library aimed at alpha chains, this beta chain has a size of little meaning. The V call is TRBV19, the J call TRBJ1-4; TRBD1 is a possible D gene (5 bases). The CDR3 length is 13 residues. Deletions cut 10 bases from V and 8 bases from J, with 17 bases between. CDR1 is LNHDA, CDR2 SQIVND, per germline (reference sequence). The CDR3 DNA reads as TGTGCCACCGCGGGACGGTTACACGAAAAACTGTTTTTT. Translating it yields CATAGRLHEKLFF.

This clonotype has a count of ten or more. Since it is a stray read in a library aimed at alpha chains, this beta chain has a size that is not meaningful. The gene calls are TRBV27 and TRBJ2-7; TRBD2 agrees at 9 bases. Trimming cost V 5 bases and J 6 bases; bases outside gene matches: 8. Germline CDR1 reads MNHEY; CDR2 reads SMNVEV (reference sequence). The CDR3 contains 14 residues. The CDR3 sequence: CASSPLAGRSEQYF. CDR3 DNA sequence: TGTGCCAGCAGTCCCCTAGCGGGAAGGTCCGAGCAGTACTTC.

Many counts were recorded for this clonotype. Little can be read into the size of this beta chain, an off-target read in a library designed for alpha chains. This sequence joins TRBV11-2 and TRBJ2-4; 9 bases map to TRBD1. The CDR3 spans 13 residues. CDR1 and CDR2 from the germline V gene are SGHAT and FQNNGV. V shed 5 bases, J shed 9 bases, and the junction held 5 bases outside the gene matches. CDR3 amino acids: CASSGQGIGIQYF. CDR3 bases: TGTGCCAGCAGCGGACAGGGGATCGGCATTCAGTACTTC.

This clonotype occurred many times. This beta chain lies outside the target of a library built for alpha chains; its clone size means little. The rearrangement joins TRBV29-1 to TRBJ2-3, with TRBD2 matching over 11 bases. Germline trimming cut 6 bases from V and 1 base from J; bases unmatched to any gene: 6. Germline V gives CDR1 SQVTM, CDR2 ANQGSEA. CDR3 length: 15 amino acids. Written as DNA, the CDR3 is TGCAGCGTACGTCCGGGACTAGCGGGCACAGATACGCAGTATTTT. Protein: CSVRPGLAGTDTQYF.

This clonotype was seen ten or more times. This beta chain appears as a stray read in a library generated for alpha chains; its size is not informative. V usage is TRBV7-2 and J usage is TRBJ2-1; a possible D gene is TRBD2 (6 bases). Trimming took 5 bases from V and 4 from J, leaving 12 bases between them. The germline CDR1 and CDR2 sequences are SGHTA and FQGNSA. The CDR3 sequence is 14 residues long. CDR3 nucleotide sequence: TGTGCCAGCAGCCTACGGGACTCATACAATGAGCAGTTCTTC. It codes for CASSLRDSYNEQFF.

In its sample, this clonotype was seen many times. A library made for alpha chains picked up this beta chain off target, so its size means little. The chain is built from TRBV6-1 and TRBJ2-7; D possibly corresponds to TRBD2 (6 bases). V was trimmed by 10 bases and J by 2 bases, leaving 15 bases between them. This CDR3 contains 13 residues. Looked up from germline, CDR1 is MNHNS and CDR2 is SASEGT. The CDR3 loop is CATRAGWPYEQYF. The CDR3 DNA is TGTGCCACCCGCGCGGGATGGCCCTACGAGCAGTACTTC.

This clonotype has a count of ten or more. Since it is a stray read in a library aimed at alpha chains, this beta chain has a size that is not meaningful. The chain recombines TRBV29-1 with TRBJ2-3; TRBD2 matches 7 bases. Trimming at V came to 6 bases and at J to 3 bases, leaving 9 bases not matched to a gene. Germline values: CDR1 SQVTM, CDR2 ANQGSEA. The CDR3 contains 14 residues. The DNA for the CDR3 is TGCAGCGTAAGCGAGGGAGGGGTAACAGATACGCAGTATTTT. Translation: CSVSEGGVTDTQYF.

This clonotype was picked up many times. This beta chain slipped into a library made for alpha chains as a stray read, so its size is not meaningful. V and J are TRBV12-3 or TRBV12-4 and TRBJ2-5; TRBD1 matches 9 bases. This CDR3 has 15 amino acids. With V trimmed by 4 bases and J by 4 bases, 7 bases remained unmatched. CDR3 nucleotide sequence: TGTGCCAGCAGTTCCCGGGACAGGGCTACAGAGACCCAGTACTTC. Protein: CASSSRDRATETQYF.

This clonotype is deemed medium-sized. A library made for alpha chains picked up this beta chain off target, so its size means little. The J gene is TRBJ2-7, the V gene TRBV7-2; D possibly corresponds to TRBD2 (6 bases). The CDR3 has 15 residues. CDR1 SGHTA and CDR2 FQGNSA come from the germline V gene. V lost 5 bases and J 4 bases, leaving 18 bases between the germline ends. DNA of the CDR3: TGTGCCAGCAGCCCTGCAGGGACTGCCGGTTACGAGCAGTACTTC. Protein product: CASSPAGTAGYEQYF.

This clonotype was recorded many times. Since the library was made to target alpha chains, this beta chain is a stray read and its abundance is not meaningful. As DNA, the CDR3 is TGCAGTGCTAACAGGGTTTCCCAAGAGACCCAGTACTTC. Translating gives CSANRVSQETQYF. This rearrangement joins TRBV20-1 to TRBJ2-5, with D possibly matching TRBD1 (6 bases). The CDR3 has 13 residues. Germline CDR1 and CDR2: DFQATT and SNEGSKA (reference sequence). Trimming removed 4 bases at V and 1 base at J, with 10 bases between.

This clonotype was recorded many times. This beta chain was picked up by a library intended for alpha chains and is off target, so its count carries little meaning. The V and J genes are TRBV10-3 and TRBJ1-3; D possibly corresponds to TRBD1 (6 bases). The CDR3 consists of 17 residues. V lost 1 base, J lost 4 bases, and 17 bases lay in between. Germline CDR1 and CDR2: ENHRY and SYGVKD. In DNA, the CDR3 is TGTGCCATCAGTGAGTTCAGGGACATAATGGAAGGAAACACCATATATTTT. Protein sequence: CAISEFRDIMEGNTIYF.

In its sample, this clonotype was seen many times. This beta chain is a stray sequence in a library constructed for alpha chains; its clone size is not meaningful. V usage is TRBV5-1 and J usage is TRBJ2-5, with D tentatively TRBD1 (6 bases). V lost 3 bases to trimming and J lost 3 bases, with 9 bases between them. Germline CDR1 SGHRS, CDR2 YFSETQ. The CDR3 spans 13 residues. The CDR3 loop reads CASSSGTKETQYF. The CDR3 DNA sequence: TGCGCCAGCAGCTCCGGGACAAAAGAGACCCAGTACTTC.

This clonotype was counted many times. With the library built for alpha chains, this beta chain is off target and its frequency is not meaningful. The chain couples TRBV28 to TRBJ2-1; 10 positions match TRBD2. The CDR3 loop spans 18 amino acids. The ends lost 10 bases at V and 6 bases at J; junction bases unmatched: 21. Germline V CDR1 and CDR2: MDHEN, SYDVKM. As DNA, the CDR3 is TGTGCCACCCTTAGCGAGTCCCGAAGCGGGAGGGCCGTCAATGAGCAGTTCTTC. It specifies CATLSESRSGRAVNEQFF. Full variable domain (rest looked up from reference TRBV28 and TRBJ2-1): DVKVTQSSRYLVKRTGEKVFLECVQDMDHENMFWYRQDPGLGLRLIYFSYDVKMKEKGDIPEGYSVSREKKERFSLILESASTNQTSMYLCATLSESRSGRAVNEQFFGPGTRLTVL.

Concerning this clonotype: Because the library targeted alpha chains, this beta chain is an off-target read whose size means little. The CDR3 DNA reads as TGTGCCAGCAGTAACCCCGGGACAGCGCGCAATGAGCAGTTCTTC. Translated, it gives CASSNPGTARNEQFF. The chain combines TRBV6-2 or TRBV6-3 with TRBJ2-1, with 7 bases lining up with TRBD1. The CDR3 sequence is 15 residues long. Germline values: CDR1 MNHEY, CDR2 SVGEGT. Unmatched junction bases numbered 10, after V lost 5 bases and J lost 6 bases.

As for this clonotype: Little can be read into the size of this beta chain, an off-target read in a library designed for alpha chains. V and J are TRBV5-1 and TRBJ2-2; 8 positions match TRBD2. Germline lookup yields CDR1 SGHRS and CDR2 YFSETQ. V trimming: 0 bases; J trimming: 5 bases; junction bases outside the gene matches: 6. The CDR3 is 16 amino acids. CDR3 DNA: TGCGCCAGCAGCTTGGGTGCGGGAGGAGGAACCGGGGAGCTGTTTTTT. Protein product: CASSLGAGGGTGELFF. The complete variable domain, with remaining parts taken from reference TRBV5-1 and TRBJ2-2, reads KAGVTQTPRYLIKTRGQQVTLSCSPISGHRSVSWYQQTPGQGLQFLFEYFSETQRNKGNFPGRFSGRQFSNSRSEMNVSTLELGDSALYLCASSLGAGGGTGELFFGEGSRLTVL.

At least ten counts were recorded for this clonotype. This beta chain is an unintended read in a library built for alpha chains; its size means little. V is TRBV6-5 and J is TRBJ1-5; D gene ambiguous. The germline CDR1 and CDR2 sequences are MNHEY and SVGAGI. Trimming removed 5 bases at V and 2 bases at J, with 10 bases between. The CDR3 has 14 residues. This chain's CDR3 is CASSTNQGNQPQHF. The CDR3 region has the DNA TGTGCCAGCAGTACCAACCAGGGCAATCAGCCCCAGCATTTT.

This clonotype was observed at least ten times. This beta chain came through as a stray read in a library set up for alpha chains, and its size says little. The chain uses TRBV5-5 and TRBJ1-1; D remains unclear. V was trimmed by 0 bases and J by 0 bases, leaving 12 bases between them. This CDR3 comprises 16 residues. Germline V gene data show CDR1 as SGHKS and CDR2 as YYEKEE (reference sequence). As DNA, the CDR3 is TGTGCCAGCAGCTTGGGTACAGCTCGGATGAACACTGAAGCTTTCTTT. The encoded protein is CASSLGTARMNTEAFF.

This clonotype has a handful of counts. Since the library was made to target alpha chains, this beta chain is a stray read and its abundance is not meaningful. This chain uses TRBV6-5 with TRBJ2-7; no firm D call. Germline V gives CDR1 MNHEY, CDR2 SVGAGI. V was clipped by 5 bases and J by 0 bases, with 8 bases between them. This CDR3 has 13 residues. CDR3 region: CASSKRPSYEQYF. As DNA, the CDR3 is TGTGCCAGCAGTAAACGACCCTCCTACGAGCAGTACTTC.

This clonotype was observed many times. This beta chain is a stray read from a library made for alpha chains; its abundance is not meaningful. The chain carries TRBV5-4 and TRBJ2-5; 7 nucleotides agree with TRBD2. The CDR3 contains 15 residues. Germline-derived CDR1 and CDR2 are SGHNT and YYREEE (reference sequence). Losses at the gene ends were 1 base for V and 4 bases for J; bases not matched to a gene: 7. CDR3 sequence: CASSLIGRQRETQYF. The CDR3 DNA reads as TGTGCCAGCAGCTTGATCGGGAGGCAGAGAGAGACCCAGTACTTC.